Sequencing of this T cell receptor beta chain was carried out in a study of blood T cell repertoires in COVID-19. Across the whole study: T cells, B-cell-depleted T cells, or PBMCs provided the cDNA or gDNA that served as material.

This clone was observed a few times. Germline assignment: CDR1 SEHNR and CDR2 FQNEAQ (reference sequence). Trimming pared 2 bases from V and 8 bases from J, leaving 22 bases between. The CDR3 runs to 17 residues. In the original processing: For nucleated cells, counts were estimated from reference gene primer amplification. Assay used: immunoSEQ multiplex PCR; TCRdb lists only in-frame clones, some missing. The V and J calls and clone size come from that table; D and trimming were worked out from the DNA. The sample includes 88,000 or so clones, roughly 77% of them seen just once. Sequencing was done on a sample of peripheral blood. This TCR derives from a human donor in a cohort sampled during active COVID-19. V usage is TRBV7-9 and J usage is TRBJ2-1, with D unclear. The CDR3 is CASSLRRYAANFDEQFF. The DNA for the CDR3 is TGTGCCAGCAGCTTAAGGCGGTACGCGGCGAACTTCGATGAGCAGTTCTTC.